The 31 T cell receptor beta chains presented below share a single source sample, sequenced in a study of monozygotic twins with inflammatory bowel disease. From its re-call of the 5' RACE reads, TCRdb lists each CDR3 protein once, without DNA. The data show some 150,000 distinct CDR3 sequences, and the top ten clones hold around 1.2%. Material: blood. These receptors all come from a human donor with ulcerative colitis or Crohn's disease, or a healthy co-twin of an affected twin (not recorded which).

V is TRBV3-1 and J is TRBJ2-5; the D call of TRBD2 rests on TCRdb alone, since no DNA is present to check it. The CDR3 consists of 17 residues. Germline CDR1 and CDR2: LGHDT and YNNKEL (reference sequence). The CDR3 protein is CASSQDGSGRARETQYF.

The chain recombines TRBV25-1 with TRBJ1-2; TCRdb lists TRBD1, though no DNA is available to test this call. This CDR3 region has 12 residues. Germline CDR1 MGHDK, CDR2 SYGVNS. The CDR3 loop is CATQQGDYGYTF.

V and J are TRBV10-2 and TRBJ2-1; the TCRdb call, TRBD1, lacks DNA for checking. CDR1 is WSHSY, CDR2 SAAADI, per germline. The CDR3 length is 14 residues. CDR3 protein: CASTRTGSYNEQFF.

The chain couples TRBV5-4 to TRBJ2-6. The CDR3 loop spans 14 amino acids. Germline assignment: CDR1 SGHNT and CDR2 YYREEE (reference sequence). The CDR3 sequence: CASNSLTGANVLTF.

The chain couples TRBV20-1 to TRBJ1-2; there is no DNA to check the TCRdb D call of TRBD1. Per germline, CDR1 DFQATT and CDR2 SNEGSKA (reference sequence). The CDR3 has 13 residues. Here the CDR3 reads CSARGPGGLGYTF.

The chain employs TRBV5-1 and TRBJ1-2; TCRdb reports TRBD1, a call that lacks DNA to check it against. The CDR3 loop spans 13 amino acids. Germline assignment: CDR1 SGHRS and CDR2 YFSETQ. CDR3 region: CASSLSQAYGYTF.

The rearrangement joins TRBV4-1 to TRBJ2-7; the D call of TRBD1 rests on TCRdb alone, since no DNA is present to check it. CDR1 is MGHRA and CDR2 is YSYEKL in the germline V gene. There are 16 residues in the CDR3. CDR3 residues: CASSQDSLVRGYEQYF.

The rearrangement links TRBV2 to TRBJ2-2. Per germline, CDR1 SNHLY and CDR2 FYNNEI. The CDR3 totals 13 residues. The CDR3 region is CASSEANGGELFF.

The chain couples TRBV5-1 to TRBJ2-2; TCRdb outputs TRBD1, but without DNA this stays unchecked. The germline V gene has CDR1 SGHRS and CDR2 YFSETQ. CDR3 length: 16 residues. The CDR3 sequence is CASSLQAGEYTGELFF. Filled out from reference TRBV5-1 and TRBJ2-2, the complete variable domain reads KAGVTQTPRYLIKTRGQQVTLSCSPISGHRSVSWYQQTPGQGLQFLFEYFSETQRNKGNFPGRFSGRQFSNSRSEMNVSTLELGDSALYLCASSLQAGEYTGELFFGEGSRLTVL.

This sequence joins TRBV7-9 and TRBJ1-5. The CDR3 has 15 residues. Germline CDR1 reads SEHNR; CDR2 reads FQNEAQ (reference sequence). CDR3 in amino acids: CASSLEAGGNQPQHF.

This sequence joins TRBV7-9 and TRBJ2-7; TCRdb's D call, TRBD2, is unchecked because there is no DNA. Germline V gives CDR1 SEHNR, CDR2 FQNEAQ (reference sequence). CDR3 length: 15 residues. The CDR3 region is CASSRASGLLNWQYF.

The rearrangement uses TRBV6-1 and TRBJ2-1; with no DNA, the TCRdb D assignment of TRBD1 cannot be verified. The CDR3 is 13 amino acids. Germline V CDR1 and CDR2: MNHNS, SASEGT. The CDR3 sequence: CASRQVDDNEQFF.

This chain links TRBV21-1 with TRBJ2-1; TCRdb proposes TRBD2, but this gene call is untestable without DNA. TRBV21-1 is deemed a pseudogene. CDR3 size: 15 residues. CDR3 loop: CASTLTSGRVYEQFF.

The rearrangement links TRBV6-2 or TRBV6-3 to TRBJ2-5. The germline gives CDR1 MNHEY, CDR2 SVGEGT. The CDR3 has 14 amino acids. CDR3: CASSYMYGQETQYF.

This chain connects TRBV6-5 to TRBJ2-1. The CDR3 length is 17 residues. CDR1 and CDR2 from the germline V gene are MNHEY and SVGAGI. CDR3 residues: CASSYHMSGRSYNEQFF.

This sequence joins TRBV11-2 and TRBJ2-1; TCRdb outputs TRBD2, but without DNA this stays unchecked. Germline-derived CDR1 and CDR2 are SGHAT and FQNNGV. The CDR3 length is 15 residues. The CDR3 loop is CASSSLAASYNEQFF.

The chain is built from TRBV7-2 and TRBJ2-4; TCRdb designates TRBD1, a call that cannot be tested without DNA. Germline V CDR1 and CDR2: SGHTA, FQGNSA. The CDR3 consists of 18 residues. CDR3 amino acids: CASSSALQGEAAKNIQYF.

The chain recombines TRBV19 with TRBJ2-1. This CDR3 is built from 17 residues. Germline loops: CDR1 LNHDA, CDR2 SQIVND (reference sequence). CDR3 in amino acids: CASSIESRLSSYNEQFF.

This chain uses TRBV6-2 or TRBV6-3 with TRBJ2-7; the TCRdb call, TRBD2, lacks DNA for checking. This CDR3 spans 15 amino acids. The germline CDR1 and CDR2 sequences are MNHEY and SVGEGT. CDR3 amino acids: CASRRSGSVGYEQYF.

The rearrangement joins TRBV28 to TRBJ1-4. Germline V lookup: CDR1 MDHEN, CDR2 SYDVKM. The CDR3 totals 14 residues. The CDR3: CASSLIGTDEKLFF. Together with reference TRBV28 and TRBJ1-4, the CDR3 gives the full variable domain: DVKVTQSSRYLVKRTGEKVFLECVQDMDHENMFWYRQDPGLGLRLIYFSYDVKMKEKGDIPEGYSVSREKKERFSLILESASTNQTSMYLCASSLIGTDEKLFFGSGTQLSVL.

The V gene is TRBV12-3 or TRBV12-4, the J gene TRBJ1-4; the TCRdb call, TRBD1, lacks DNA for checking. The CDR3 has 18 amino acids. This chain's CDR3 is CASSPTGDSGRGIEKLFF.

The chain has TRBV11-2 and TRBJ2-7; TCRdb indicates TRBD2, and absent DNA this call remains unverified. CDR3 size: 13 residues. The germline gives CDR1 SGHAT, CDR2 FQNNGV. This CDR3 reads CASSFGLARLQYF. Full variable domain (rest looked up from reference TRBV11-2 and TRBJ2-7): EAGVAQSPRYKIIEKRQSVAFWCNPISGHATLYWYQQILGQGPKLLIQFQNNGVVDDSQLPKDRFSAERLKGVDSTLKIQPAKLEDSAVYLCASSFGLARLQYFGPGTRLTVT.

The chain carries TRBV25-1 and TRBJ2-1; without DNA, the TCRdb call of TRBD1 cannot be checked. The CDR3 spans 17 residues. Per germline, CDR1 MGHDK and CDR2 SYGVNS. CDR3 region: CASSEGIGSPLNMGQFF.

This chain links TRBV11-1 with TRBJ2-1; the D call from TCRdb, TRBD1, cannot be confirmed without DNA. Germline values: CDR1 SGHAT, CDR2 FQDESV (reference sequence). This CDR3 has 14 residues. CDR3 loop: CASSLAGQYNKQFF.

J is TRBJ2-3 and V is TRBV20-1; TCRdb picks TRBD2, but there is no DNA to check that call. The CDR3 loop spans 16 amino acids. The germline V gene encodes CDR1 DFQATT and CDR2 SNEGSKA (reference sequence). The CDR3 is CSARGASGSLTDTQYF.

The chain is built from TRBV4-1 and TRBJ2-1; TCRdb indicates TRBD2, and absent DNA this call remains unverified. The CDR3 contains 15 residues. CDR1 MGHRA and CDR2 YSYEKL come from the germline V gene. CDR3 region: CASSQVTTLAGEQFF.

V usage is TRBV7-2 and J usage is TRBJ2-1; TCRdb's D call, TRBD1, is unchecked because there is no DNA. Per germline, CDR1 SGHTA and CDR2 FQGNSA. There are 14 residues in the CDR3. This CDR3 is CASSFRQAINEQFF.

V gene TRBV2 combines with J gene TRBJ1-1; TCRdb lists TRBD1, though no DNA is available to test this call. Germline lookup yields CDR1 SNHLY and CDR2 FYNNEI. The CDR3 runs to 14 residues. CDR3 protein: CASSEPRDRGQAFF.

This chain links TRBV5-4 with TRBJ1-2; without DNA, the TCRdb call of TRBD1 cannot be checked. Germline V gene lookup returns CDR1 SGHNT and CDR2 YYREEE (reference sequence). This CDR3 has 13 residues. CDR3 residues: CASSLSTGDGYTF.

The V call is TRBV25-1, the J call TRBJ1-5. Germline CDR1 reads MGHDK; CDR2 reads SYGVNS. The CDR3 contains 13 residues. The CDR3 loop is CASQGPNNQPQHF.

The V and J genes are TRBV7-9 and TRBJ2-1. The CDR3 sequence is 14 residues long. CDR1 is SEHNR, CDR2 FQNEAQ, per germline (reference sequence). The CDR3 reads CASSLVSILNEQFF.